The rows below give T cell receptor beta chains drawn from one sample of a study of T cell repertoires in cytomegalovirus infection. No cognate antigen is known for these TCRs. In TCRdb, the reads were re-called with MiXCR into one record per CDR3 protein. Of roughly 920,000 distinct CDR3 sequences in the sample, roughly 30% were seen once. The source material was cultured CD8+ T cells from PBMCs, sampled from culture after CMV antigen stimulation. The source is a human donor in good health (CMV status not recorded). Some clones in this sample may be carry-over from other donors' samples. Each CDR3 is given without its conserved first and last residue. Each record gives: J gene, V gene, CDR3 protein.

J gene: TRBJ2-5
V gene: TRBV12-5
CDR3 protein: ASGSPDRVPETQY

J gene: TRBJ2-2
V gene: TRBV7-3
CDR3 protein: ATWGGGELF

J gene: TRBJ2-3
V gene: TRBV18
CDR3 protein: ASSPRGGQAPDTQY

J gene: TRBJ2-4
V gene: TRBV27
CDR3 protein: ASSYLRGRAKNIQY

J gene: TRBJ2-1
V gene: TRBV4-1
CDR3 protein: ASSQVDRGYNEQF

J gene: TRBJ2-2
V gene: TRBV6-1
CDR3 protein: ASSERETNTGELF

J gene: TRBJ2-5
V gene: TRBV20-1
CDR3 protein: SASSWQGAQETQY

J gene: TRBJ2-3
V gene: TRBV7-2
CDR3 protein: ASTDSPADTQY

J gene: TRBJ2-1
V gene: TRBV4-1
CDR3 protein: ASSPLGGANEQF

J gene: TRBJ1-1
V gene: TRBV4-1
CDR3 protein: ASSQDTTGYTEAF

J gene: TRBJ2-1
V gene: TRBV7-2
CDR3 protein: ASSLQFGAPYNEQF

J gene: TRBJ2-6
V gene: TRBV6-1
CDR3 protein: ASTMTGANVLT

J gene: TRBJ2-7
V gene: TRBV29-1
CDR3 protein: SAGRVSYEQY

J gene: TRBJ1-2
V gene: TRBV7-9
CDR3 protein: ASRLPGPNYGYT